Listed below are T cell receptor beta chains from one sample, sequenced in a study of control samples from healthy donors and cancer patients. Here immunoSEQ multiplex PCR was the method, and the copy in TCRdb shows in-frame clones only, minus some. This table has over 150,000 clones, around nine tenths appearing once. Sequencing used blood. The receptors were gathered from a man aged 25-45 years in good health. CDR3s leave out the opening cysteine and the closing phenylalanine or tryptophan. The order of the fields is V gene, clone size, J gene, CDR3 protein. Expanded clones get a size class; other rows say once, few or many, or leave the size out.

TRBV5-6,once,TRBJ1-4,ASSPVGVDEKLF
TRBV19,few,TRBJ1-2,ASSIGVNYGYT
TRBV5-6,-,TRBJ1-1,ASSLVAGGPNTEAF
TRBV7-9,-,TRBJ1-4,ASSLEVEKLF
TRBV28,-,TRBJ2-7,ASITSPGTSGPYEQY
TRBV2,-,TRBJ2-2,ASSGGDKTGELF
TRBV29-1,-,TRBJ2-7,SVEGANSGPREQY
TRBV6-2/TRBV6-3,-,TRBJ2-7,ASSYRGLPTYEQY
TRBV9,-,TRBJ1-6,ASSVGAGDSPLH
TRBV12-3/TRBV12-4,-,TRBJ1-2,ASRDGTGVYT
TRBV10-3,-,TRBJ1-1,AISEPDRTLEAF
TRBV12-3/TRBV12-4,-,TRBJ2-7,ASSLSGPYEQY
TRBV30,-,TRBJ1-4,AWSLPNEKLF
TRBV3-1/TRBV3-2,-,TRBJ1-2,ASSQGGQGDGYT
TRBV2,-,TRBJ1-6,ATGGASSYNSPLH
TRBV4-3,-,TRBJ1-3,ASSHNRGYRDTIY
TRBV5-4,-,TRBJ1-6,ASSLDRGNSPLH
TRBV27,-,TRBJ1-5,ASSLSSNQPQH
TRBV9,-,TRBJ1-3,ASGISGNTIY
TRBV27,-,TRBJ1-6,ASRGRFGFNSPLH
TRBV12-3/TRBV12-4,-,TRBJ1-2,ASTFGTGVGYT
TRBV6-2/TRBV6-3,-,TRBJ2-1,ASSYASSYNEQF
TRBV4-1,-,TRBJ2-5,ASSPTGGPQETQY
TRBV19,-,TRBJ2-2,ASSIIMGLAGVSTGELF
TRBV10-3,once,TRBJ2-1,AISGSRNEQF
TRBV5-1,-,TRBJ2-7,ASSSTRTGMGFEQY
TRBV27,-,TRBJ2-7,ASSSHPGAEDEQY
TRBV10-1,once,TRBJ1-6,ASSESTVGTAPLH
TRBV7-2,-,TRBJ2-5,ASSYYDDQETQY
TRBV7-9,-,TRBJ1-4,ASSLRTGGIGNEKLF
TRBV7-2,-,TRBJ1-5,ASSMGQGNQPQH
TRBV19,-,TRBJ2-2,ASSIVSGGNWNTGELF
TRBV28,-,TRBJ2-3,ASSFGSTDTQY
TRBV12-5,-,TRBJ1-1,ASGSGLPSRTEAF
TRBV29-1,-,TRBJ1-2,SVEGQGARGYT
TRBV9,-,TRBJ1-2,ASSDRLTGYGYT
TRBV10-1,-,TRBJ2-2,ASSESGQGGGNTGELF
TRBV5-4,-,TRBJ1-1,ASSSPWNTEAF
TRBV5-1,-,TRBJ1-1,ASSLGGEAF
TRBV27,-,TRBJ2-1,ASSSPIVAGTNEQF
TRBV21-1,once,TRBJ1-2,ASTHRVGRNYGYT
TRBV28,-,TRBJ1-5,ASSFFLQSNQPQH
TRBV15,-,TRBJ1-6,ATSRDKLGNSPLH
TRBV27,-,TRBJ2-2,ASSSRDRGGGELF
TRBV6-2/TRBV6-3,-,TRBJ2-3,ASSYWGGGATDTQY